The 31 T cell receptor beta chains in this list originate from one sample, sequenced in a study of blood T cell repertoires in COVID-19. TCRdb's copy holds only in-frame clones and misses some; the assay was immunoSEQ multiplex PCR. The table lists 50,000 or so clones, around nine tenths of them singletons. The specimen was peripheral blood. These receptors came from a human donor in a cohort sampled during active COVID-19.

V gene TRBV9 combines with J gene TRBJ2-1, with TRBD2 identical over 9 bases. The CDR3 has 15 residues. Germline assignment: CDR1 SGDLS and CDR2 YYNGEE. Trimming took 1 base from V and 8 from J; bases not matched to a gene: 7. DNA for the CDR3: TGTGCCAGCAGCGTAAGTAGCGGGAGAAACCATGAGCAGTTCTTC. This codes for CASSVSSGRNHEQFF.

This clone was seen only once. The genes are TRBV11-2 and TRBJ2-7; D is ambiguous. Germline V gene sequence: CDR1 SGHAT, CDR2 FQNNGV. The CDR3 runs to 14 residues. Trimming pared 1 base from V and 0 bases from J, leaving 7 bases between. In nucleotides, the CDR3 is TGTGCCAGCAGCTTAGTTGCGAGCTCCTACGAGCAGTACGTC. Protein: CASSLVASSYEQYV.

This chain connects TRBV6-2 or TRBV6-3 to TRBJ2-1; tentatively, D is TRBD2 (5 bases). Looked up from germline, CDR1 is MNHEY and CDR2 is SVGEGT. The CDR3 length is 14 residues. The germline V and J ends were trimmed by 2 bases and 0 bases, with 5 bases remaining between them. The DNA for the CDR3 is TGTGCCAGCAGTTACGGGAGCTCCTACAATGAGCAGTTCTTC. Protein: CASSYGSSYNEQFF.

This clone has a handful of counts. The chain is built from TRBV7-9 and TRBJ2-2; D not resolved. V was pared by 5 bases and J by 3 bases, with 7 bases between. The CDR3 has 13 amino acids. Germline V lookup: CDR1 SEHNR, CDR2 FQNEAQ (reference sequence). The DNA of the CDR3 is TGTGCCAGCAGCCTCCAGTACACCGGGGAGCTGTTTTTT. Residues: CASSLQYTGELFF.

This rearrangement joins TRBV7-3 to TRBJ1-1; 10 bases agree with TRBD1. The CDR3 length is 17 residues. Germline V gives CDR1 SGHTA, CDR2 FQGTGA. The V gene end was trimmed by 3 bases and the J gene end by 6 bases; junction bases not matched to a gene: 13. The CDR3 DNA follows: TGTGCCAGCAGCTTTTTCAGGGACAGGGGAGGATACGCTGAAGCTTTCTTT. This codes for CASSFFRDRGGYAEAFF. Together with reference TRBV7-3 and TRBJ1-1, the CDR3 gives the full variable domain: GAGVSQTPSNKVTEKGKYVELRCDPISGHTALYWYRQSLGQGPEFLIYFQGTGAADDSGLPNDRFFAVRPEGSVSTLKIQRTERGDSAVYLCASSFFRDRGGYAEAFFGQGTRLTVV.

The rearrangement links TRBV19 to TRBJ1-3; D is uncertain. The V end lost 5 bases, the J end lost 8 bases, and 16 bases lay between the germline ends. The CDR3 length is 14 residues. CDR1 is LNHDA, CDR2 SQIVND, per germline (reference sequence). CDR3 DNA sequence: TGTGCCAGTAGTTCGACCGCGAGCGGTGACACCATATATTTT. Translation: CASSSTASGDTIYF.

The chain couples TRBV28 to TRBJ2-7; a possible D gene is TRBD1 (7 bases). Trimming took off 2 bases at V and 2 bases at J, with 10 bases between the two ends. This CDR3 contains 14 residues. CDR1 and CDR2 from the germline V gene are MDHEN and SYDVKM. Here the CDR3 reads CASSLGGGPYEQYF. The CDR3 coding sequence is TGTGCCAGCAGTTTAGGAGGGGGCCCCTACGAGCAGTACTTC.

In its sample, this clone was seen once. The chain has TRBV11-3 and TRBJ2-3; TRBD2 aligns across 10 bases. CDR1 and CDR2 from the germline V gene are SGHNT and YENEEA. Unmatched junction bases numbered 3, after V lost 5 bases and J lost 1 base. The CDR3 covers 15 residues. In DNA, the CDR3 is TGTGCCAGCAGCCCTGGACTAGCGGGCACAGATACGCAGTATTTT. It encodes CASSPGLAGTDTQYF.

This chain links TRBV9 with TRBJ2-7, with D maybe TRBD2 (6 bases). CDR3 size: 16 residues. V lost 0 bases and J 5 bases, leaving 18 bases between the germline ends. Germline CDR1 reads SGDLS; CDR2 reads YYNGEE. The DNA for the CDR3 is TGTGCCAGCAGCGTAGCCGGGACTCGATCTTTCGACGAGCAGTACTTC. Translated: CASSVAGTRSFDEQYF.

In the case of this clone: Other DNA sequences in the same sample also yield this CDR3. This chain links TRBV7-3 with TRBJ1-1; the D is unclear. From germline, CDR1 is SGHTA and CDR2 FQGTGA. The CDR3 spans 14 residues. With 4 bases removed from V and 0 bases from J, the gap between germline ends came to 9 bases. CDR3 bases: TGTGCCAGCAGCTCCTCCGCAGTGAACACTGAAGCTTTCTTT. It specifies CASSSSAVNTEAFF.

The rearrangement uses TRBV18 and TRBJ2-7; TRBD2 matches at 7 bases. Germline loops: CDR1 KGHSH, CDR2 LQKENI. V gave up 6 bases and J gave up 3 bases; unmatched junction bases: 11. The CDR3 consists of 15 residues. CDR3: CASSSNLRDYYEQYF. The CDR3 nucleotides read TGTGCCAGCTCCTCCAACCTTCGGGACTACTACGAGCAGTACTTC.

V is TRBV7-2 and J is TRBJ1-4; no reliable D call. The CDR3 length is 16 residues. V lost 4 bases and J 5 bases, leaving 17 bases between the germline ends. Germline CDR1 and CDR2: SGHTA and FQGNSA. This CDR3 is CASSSSLGGLNEKLFF. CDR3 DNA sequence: TGTGCCAGCAGCTCTAGCTTGGGCGGCTTAAATGAAAAACTGTTTTTT.

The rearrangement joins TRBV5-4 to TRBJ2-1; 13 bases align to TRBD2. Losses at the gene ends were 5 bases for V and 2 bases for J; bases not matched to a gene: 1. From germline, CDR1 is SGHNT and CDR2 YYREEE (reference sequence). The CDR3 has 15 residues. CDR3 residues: CASRLAGGAYNEQFF. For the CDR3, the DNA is TGTGCCAGCAGACTAGCGGGAGGGGCCTACAATGAGCAGTTCTTC.

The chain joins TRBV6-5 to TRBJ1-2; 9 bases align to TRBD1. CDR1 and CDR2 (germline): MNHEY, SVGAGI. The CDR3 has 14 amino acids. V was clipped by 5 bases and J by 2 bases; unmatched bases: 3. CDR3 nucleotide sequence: TGTGCCAGCAGTCCGGGACAGGGAAACTATGGCTACACCTTC. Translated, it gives CASSPGQGNYGYTF.

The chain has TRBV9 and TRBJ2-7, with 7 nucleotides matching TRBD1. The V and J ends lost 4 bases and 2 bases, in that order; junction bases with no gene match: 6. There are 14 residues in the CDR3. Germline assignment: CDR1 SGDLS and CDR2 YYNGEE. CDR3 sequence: CASSLTGIPYEQYF. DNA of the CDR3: TGTGCCAGCAGCCTGACAGGGATCCCCTACGAGCAGTACTTC. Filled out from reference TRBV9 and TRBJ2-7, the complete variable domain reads DSGVTQTPKHLITATGQRVTLRCSPRSGDLSVYWYQQSLDQGLQFLIQYYNGEERAKGNILERFSAQQFPDLHSELNLSSLELGDSALYFCASSLTGIPYEQYFGPGTRLTVT.

The CDR3 loop is CSVEDAGNTIYF. CDR3 bases: TGCAGCGTTGAAGACGCTGGAAACACCATATATTTT. The rearrangement uses TRBV29-1 and TRBJ1-3; D call uncertain. This CDR3 has 12 residues. V was trimmed by 0 bases and J by 2 bases, leaving 2 bases between them. The germline V gene has CDR1 SQVTM and CDR2 ANQGSEA.

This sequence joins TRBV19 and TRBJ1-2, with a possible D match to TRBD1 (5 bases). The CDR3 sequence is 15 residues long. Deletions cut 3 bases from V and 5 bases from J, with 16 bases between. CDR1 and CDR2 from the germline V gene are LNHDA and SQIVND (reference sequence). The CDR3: CASSIIGGEEYGYTF. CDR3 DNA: TGTGCCAGTAGTATTATCGGAGGGGAAGAATATGGCTACACCTTC.

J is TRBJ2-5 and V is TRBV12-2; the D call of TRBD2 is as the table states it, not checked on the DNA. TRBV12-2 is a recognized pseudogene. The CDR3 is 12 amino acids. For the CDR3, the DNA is TGTGCAAGTCGCTCGGGCCAAGAGACCCAGTACTTC. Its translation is CASRSGQETQYF.

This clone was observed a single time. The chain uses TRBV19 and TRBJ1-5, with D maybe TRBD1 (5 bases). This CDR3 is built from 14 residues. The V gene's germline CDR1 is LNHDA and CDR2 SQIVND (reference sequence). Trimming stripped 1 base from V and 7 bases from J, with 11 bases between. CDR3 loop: CASSIVGGFQPQHF. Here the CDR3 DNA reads TGTGCCAGTAGTATAGTGGGGGGGTTCCAGCCCCAGCATTTT.

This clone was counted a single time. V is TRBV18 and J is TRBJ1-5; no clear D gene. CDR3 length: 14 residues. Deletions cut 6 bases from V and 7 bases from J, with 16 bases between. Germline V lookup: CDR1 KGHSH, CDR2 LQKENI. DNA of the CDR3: TGTGCCAGCTCCGCACTAGGGTTGGGACAGCCCCAGCATTTT. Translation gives CASSALGLGQPQHF.

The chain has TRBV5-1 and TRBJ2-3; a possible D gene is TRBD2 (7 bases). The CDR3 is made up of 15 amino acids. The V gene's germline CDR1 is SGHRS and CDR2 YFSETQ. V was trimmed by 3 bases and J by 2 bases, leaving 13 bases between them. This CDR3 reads CASSSGGGNTDTQYF. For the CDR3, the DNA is TGCGCCAGCAGCTCCGGCGGGGGCAACACAGATACGCAGTATTTT.

CDR3 DNA sequence: TGTGCCACCCAAGTTCAGGGGAGAGAGACCCAGTACTTC. Translation gives CATQVQGRETQYF. The chain uses TRBV10-3 and TRBJ2-5; D is perhaps TRBD1 (6 bases). Germline CDR1 is ENHRY and CDR2 is SYGVKD. There are 13 residues in the CDR3. The V gene lost 10 bases and the J gene lost 4 bases, with 16 bases spanning the gap.

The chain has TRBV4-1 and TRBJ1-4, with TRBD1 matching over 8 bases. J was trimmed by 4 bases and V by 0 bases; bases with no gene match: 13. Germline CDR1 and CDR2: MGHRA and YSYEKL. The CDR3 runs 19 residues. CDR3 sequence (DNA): TGCGCCAGCAGCCAAGATTCCGGACAGGGTACTATTAGTAATGAAAAACTGTTTTTT. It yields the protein CASSQDSGQGTISNEKLFF.

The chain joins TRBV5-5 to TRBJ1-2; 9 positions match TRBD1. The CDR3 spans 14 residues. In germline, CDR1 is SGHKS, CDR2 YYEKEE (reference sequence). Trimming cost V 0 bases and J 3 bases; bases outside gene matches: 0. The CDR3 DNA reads TGTGCCAGCAGCTTGGGGACAGGGGACTATGGCTACACCTTC. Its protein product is CASSLGTGDYGYTF. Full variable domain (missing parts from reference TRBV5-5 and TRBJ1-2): DAGVTQSPTHLIKTRGQQVTLRCSPISGHKSVSWYQQVLGQGPQFIFQYYEKEERGRGNFPDRFSARQFPNYSSELNVNALLLGDSALYLCASSLGTGDYGYTFGSGTRLTVV.

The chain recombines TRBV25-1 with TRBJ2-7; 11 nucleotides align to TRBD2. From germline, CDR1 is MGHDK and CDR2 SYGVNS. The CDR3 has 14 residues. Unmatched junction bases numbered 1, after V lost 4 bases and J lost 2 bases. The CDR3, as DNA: TGTGCCAGCAGTGGTAGCGGGAGGGCCTACGAGCAGTACGTC. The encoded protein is CASSGSGRAYEQYV.

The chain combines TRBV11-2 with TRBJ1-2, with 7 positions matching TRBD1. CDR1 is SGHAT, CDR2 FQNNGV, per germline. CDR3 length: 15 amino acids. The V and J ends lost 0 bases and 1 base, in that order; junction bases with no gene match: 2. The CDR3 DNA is TGTGCCAGCAGCTTAGATCACAGGGGTAACTATGGCTACACCTTC. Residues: CASSLDHRGNYGYTF.

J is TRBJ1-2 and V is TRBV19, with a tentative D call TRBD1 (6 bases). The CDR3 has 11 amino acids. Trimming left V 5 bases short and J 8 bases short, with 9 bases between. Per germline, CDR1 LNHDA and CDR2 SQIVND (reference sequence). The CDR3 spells CASSPGVGYTF. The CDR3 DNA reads TGTGCCAGTAGTCCAGGGGTGGGCTACACCTTC.

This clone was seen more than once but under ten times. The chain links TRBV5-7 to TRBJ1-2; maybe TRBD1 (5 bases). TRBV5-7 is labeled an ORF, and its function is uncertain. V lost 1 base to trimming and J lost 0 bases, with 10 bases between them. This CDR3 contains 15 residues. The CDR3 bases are TGTGCCAGCAGCTTGTGGGGGGTTTCTAACTATGGCTACACCTTC. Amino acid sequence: CASSLWGVSNYGYTF.

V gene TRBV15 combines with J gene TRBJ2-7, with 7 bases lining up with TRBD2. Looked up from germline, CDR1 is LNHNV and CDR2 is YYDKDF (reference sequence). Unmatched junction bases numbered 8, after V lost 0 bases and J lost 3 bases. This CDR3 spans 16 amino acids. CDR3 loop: CATSRDLTREIYEQYF. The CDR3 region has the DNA TGTGCCACCAGCAGAGATCTTACGCGGGAGATCTACGAGCAGTACTTC.

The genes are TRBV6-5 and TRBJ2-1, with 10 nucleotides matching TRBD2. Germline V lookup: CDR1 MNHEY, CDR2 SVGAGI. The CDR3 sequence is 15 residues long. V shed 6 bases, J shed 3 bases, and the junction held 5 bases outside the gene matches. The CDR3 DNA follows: TGTGCCAGCAGCCGCCGGACTAGCGGCTACAATGAGCAGTTCTTC. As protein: CASSRRTSGYNEQFF.

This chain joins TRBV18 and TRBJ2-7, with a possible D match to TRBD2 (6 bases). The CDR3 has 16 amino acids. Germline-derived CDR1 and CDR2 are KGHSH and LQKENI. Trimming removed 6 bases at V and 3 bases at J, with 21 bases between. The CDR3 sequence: CASSPRPLADRYEQYV. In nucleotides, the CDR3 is TGTGCCAGCTCCCCTAGACCCTTAGCGGATCGCTACGAGCAGTACGTC.